Shown below are 23 T cell receptor beta chains from a single sample sequenced in a study of CD4 T cells in relation to SARS-CoV-2 and coronaviruses. Only in-frame clones appear in the TCRdb table, and some are missing; sequencing was by immunoSEQ multiplex PCR. The sample yields just under 20,000 clones, roughly 77% seen once. Their target antigens are unknown. Before the COVID-19 pandemic, during about 2011-2019, CD4+ T cells were taken from unexposed donors. The cells were cultured for 10 days before CD4+ T cells were isolated. Sequenced input: CD4+ T cells from PBMCs, cultured in vitro. Receptors were obtained from a human donor in good health.

As to this clone: At one end, the junction sequence differs from germline, possibly due to a read error. The genes are TRBV12-3 or TRBV12-4 and TRBJ2-7; TRBD1 agrees at 7 bases. CDR3 length: 11 amino acids. The DNA for the CDR3 is TGTGCCAGCACCGCCGGACAGGTCTTGGACTTC. Its translation is CASTAGQVLDF.

The chain carries TRBV2 and TRBJ2-5; 13 nucleotides agree with TRBD2. The germline V gene has CDR1 SNHLY and CDR2 FYNNEI. Losses at the gene ends were 6 bases for V and 5 bases for J; bases not matched to a gene: 0. This CDR3 spans 13 amino acids. DNA for the CDR3: TGTGCCAGCAGACTAGCGGGGGGGGAGACCCAGTACTTC. As protein: CASRLAGGETQYF.

V usage is TRBV7-2 and J usage is TRBJ1-3, with 9 nucleotides matching TRBD1. Germline loops: CDR1 SGHTA, CDR2 FQGNSA. This CDR3 is 16 amino acids long. V trimming: 3 bases; J trimming: 7 bases; junction bases outside the gene matches: 10. The CDR3 reads CASSLGAGTGSNTIYF. The DNA of the CDR3 is TGTGCCAGCAGCTTGGGGGCCGGGACAGGGTCGAACACCATATATTTT.

The CDR3 nucleotides read TGCAGCGTTGGGCAGACAGGGGGCTCTGAAGCTTTCTTT. Amino acid sequence: CSVGQTGGSEAFF. The V gene is TRBV29-1, the J gene TRBJ1-1; 10 bases are shared with TRBD1. CDR3 length equals 13 residues. Looked up from germline, CDR1 is SQVTM and CDR2 is ANQGSEA. The J segment lost 6 bases and the V segment lost 4 bases, leaving 5 bases of the junction unmatched.

This clone was detected a few times. The J gene is TRBJ2-2, the V gene TRBV3-1 (or the pseudogene TRBV3-2); D call uncertain. Trimming removed 7 bases from V and 0 bases from J, with 0 bases in between. Germline lookup yields CDR1 LGHDT and CDR2 YNNKEL (reference sequence). CDR3 length: 11 residues. The chain's CDR3 is CASTNTGELFF. Here the CDR3 DNA reads TGTGCCAGCACGAACACCGGGGAGCTGTTTTTT.

This clone was detected a few times. The chain is built from TRBV5-4 and TRBJ2-1, with TRBD2 identical over 8 bases. CDR1 SGHNT and CDR2 YYREEE come from the germline V gene (reference sequence). The CDR3 length is 17 residues. V lost 0 bases, J lost 6 bases, and 11 bases stayed unmatched. The chain's CDR3 is CASSLGSPLAGGNEQFF. The CDR3 DNA follows: TGTGCCAGCAGCTTGGGCAGCCCTCTTGCGGGAGGCAATGAGCAGTTCTTC.

The chain recombines TRBV9 with TRBJ2-1; TRBD2 aligns across 12 bases. The germline V gene has CDR1 SGDLS and CDR2 YYNGEE. With V trimmed by 0 bases and J by 0 bases, 4 bases remained unmatched. This CDR3 is built from 18 residues. The CDR3 is CASSVVATSGSSYNEQFF. The CDR3 nucleotides read TGTGCCAGCAGCGTAGTTGCGACTAGCGGGAGCTCCTACAATGAGCAGTTCTTC.

This clone was observed a handful of times. This chain joins TRBV5-1 and TRBJ2-3, with 7 bases matching TRBD2. The CDR3 runs to 14 residues. The germline V gene has CDR1 SGHRS and CDR2 YFSETQ. V lost 0 bases, J lost 5 bases, and 3 bases stayed unmatched. This CDR3 reads CASSLGRGGDTQYF. The CDR3 nucleotides are TGCGCCAGCAGCTTGGGGCGCGGGGGAGATACGCAGTATTTT.

The rearrangement links TRBV11-3 to TRBJ2-1; 14 positions agree with TRBD2. Per germline, CDR1 SGHNT and CDR2 YENEEA. J gave up 9 bases and V 1 base, and 5 bases lay outside the gene matches. CDR3 length equals 16 residues. The CDR3 protein is CASSLGGTSGGSEQFF. The CDR3 DNA sequence: TGTGCCAGCAGCTTAGGGGGGACTAGCGGGGGATCTGAGCAGTTCTTC.

This chain connects TRBV23-1 to TRBJ1-5, with D tentatively TRBD1 (6 bases). TRBV23-1 is recorded as an ORF, its role being uncertain. The CDR3 extends over 17 amino acids. V was cut by 2 bases and J by 11 bases, with 25 bases left in between. CDR3 amino acids: CASSQLDSGCGNGAQHF. Written as DNA, the CDR3 is TGCGCCAGCAGTCAACTGGACAGTGGTTGCGGCAATGGAGCCCAGCATTTT.

This chain uses TRBV7-8 with TRBJ2-5; D uncertain. The CDR3 has 14 amino acids. Germline loops: CDR1 SGHVS, CDR2 FQNEAQ. Trimming stripped 3 bases from V and 5 bases from J, with 13 bases between. The CDR3 region is CASSFVEVGETQYF. The DNA of the CDR3 is TGTGCCAGCAGCTTTGTCGAGGTGGGGGAGACCCAGTACTTC.

This clone was counted a few times. The chain couples TRBV3-1 (or the pseudogene TRBV3-2) to TRBJ1-4, with D perhaps TRBD1 (5 bases). Germline-derived CDR1 and CDR2 are LGHDT and YNNKEL (reference sequence). CDR3 size: 15 residues. V was cut by 0 bases and J by 8 bases, with 13 bases left in between. The CDR3 sequence is CASSQDQGIQEKLFF. In DNA, the CDR3 is TGTGCCAGCAGCCAAGATCAGGGTATACAAGAAAAACTGTTTTTT.

The chain couples TRBV7-9 to TRBJ2-2; D may be TRBD1 or TRBD2 (6 bases each). The CDR3 covers 18 residues. V was trimmed by 1 base and J by 7 bases, leaving 22 bases between them. Germline CDR1 reads SEHNR; CDR2 reads FQNEAQ (reference sequence). The CDR3 DNA is TGTGCCAGCAGCTTAGATAGGTTCGGGGGCCGCTCTCTCGGGGAGCTGTTTTTT. Amino acids: CASSLDRFGGRSLGELFF.

The gene calls are TRBV4-2 and TRBJ2-3; no clear D. The germline V and J ends were trimmed by 4 bases and 3 bases, with 17 bases remaining between them. The CDR3 totals 16 residues. Germline V CDR1 and CDR2: LGHNA, YNFKEQ. In DNA form, the CDR3 reads TGTGCCAGCAGCCGGGTTTCTAGAAGTAGTACAGATACGCAGTATTTT. Its translation: CASSRVSRSSTDTQYF.

This chain joins TRBV19 and TRBJ2-5; 7 bases map to TRBD2. The V segment lost 10 bases and the J segment 4 bases; nucleotides outside the gene matches: 6. CDR3 size: 12 residues. Germline V lookup: CDR1 LNHDA, CDR2 SQIVND (reference sequence). CDR3 amino acids: CATDTGGETQYF. The CDR3 DNA follows: TGTGCCACCGATACGGGAGGAGAGACCCAGTACTTC.

This chain uses TRBV5-1 with TRBJ1-3, with TRBD1 matching over 9 bases. J was trimmed by 9 bases and V by 0 bases; bases with no gene match: 16. The germline CDR1 and CDR2 sequences are SGHRS and YFSETQ. The CDR3 is made up of 18 amino acids. CDR3 bases: TGCGCCAGCAGCTTGGGCCCTCCCGGGGGACAGGGAGTCGGCACCATATATTTT. This sequence encodes CASSLGPPGGQGVGTIYF.

The chain's CDR3 is CASSLEDFWPDEQYF. The DNA of the CDR3 is TGCGCCAGCAGCTTGGAAGATTTTTGGCCCGACGAGCAGTACTTC. This chain joins TRBV5-1 and TRBJ2-7; D remains ambiguous. CDR1 is SGHRS and CDR2 is YFSETQ in the germline V gene. The CDR3 runs 15 residues. V was pared by 0 bases and J by 5 bases, with 15 bases between.

The chain combines TRBV6-1 with TRBJ1-2, with TRBD1 matching 7 bases. Germline V gene data show CDR1 as MNHNS and CDR2 as SASEGT. V shed 3 bases, J shed 3 bases, and the junction held 10 bases outside the gene matches. This CDR3 comprises 16 residues. DNA of the CDR3: TGTGCCAGCAGTGACAACAGGGGTGTGAGCTACTATGGCTACACCTTC. Translated: CASSDNRGVSYYGYTF.

The gene calls are TRBV3-1 (or the pseudogene TRBV3-2) and TRBJ2-7; 9 positions match TRBD2. The CDR3 is 16 amino acids. Germline CDR1 and CDR2: LGHDT and YNNKEL (reference sequence). The V gene end was trimmed by 4 bases and the J gene end by 5 bases; junction bases not matched to a gene: 12. In DNA, the CDR3 is TGTGCCAGCAGCCCCCCTGCGGGGGGGCCTCGGGACGAGCAGTACTTC. This gives the protein CASSPPAGGPRDEQYF.

V and J are TRBV6-5 and TRBJ1-1, with unresolved D. V was clipped by 2 bases and J by 0 bases, with 10 bases between them. Germline V gene sequence: CDR1 MNHEY, CDR2 SVGAGI. The CDR3 is 15 amino acids. The CDR3 is CASSYVPDMNTEAFF. In DNA form, the CDR3 reads TGTGCCAGCAGTTACGTCCCCGACATGAACACTGAAGCTTTCTTT.

This chain joins TRBV4-2 and TRBJ2-5; TRBD2 agrees at 9 bases. The germline gives CDR1 LGHNA, CDR2 YNFKEQ. The V segment lost 0 bases and the J segment 3 bases; nucleotides outside the gene matches: 8. The CDR3 consists of 17 residues. Here the CDR3 reads CASSQDRGIAGEETQYF. The CDR3 coding sequence is TGTGCCAGCAGCCAAGATCGAGGGATAGCGGGAGAAGAGACCCAGTACTTC.

This clone was recorded only once. The chain joins TRBV6-2 or TRBV6-3 to TRBJ2-3, with TRBD2 identical over 7 bases. Germline V gives CDR1 MNHEY, CDR2 SVGEGT. The CDR3 is 20 amino acids. V lost 2 bases to trimming and J lost 2 bases; unmatched junction nucleotides: 19. CDR3 sequence reads: CASSYRSLAERLPSTDTQYF. CDR3 coding DNA: TGTGCCAGCAGTTACAGGTCGCTAGCGGAACGCCTGCCATCCACAGATACGCAGTATTTT.

The V gene is TRBV5-5, the J gene TRBJ2-5, with 10 positions matching TRBD1. The germline V gene encodes CDR1 SGHKS and CDR2 YYEKEE (reference sequence). J gave up 5 bases and V 0 bases, and 4 bases lay outside the gene matches. The CDR3 has 15 amino acids. The CDR3 nucleotides read TGTGCCAGCAGCTTGGCCCCGGGACAGGGGGAGACCCAGTACTTC. This codes for CASSLAPGQGETQYF.